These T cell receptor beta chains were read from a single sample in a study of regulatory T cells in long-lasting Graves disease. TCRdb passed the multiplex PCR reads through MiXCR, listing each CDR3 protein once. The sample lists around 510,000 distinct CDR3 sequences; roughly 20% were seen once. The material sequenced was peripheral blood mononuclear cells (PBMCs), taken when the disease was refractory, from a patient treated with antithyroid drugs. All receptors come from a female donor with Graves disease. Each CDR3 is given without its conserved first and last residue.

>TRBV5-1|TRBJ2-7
ASSYDSYEQY
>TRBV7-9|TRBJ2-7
ASGPLAGVGTGEQY
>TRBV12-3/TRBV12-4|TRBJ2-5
ASQYREKETQY
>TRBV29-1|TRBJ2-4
SVKRGEAKNIQY
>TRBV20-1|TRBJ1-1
SARVTGEAF
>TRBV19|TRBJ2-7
AIRGGQTYEQY
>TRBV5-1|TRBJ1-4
ASSLRQNEKLF
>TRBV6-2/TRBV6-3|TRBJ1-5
ASSYGWDRNQPQH
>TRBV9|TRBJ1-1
ASSVGGDTEAF
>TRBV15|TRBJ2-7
ATSGGTGWVSEQY
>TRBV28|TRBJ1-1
ASSSYRTGAMNTEAF
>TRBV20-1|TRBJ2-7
SAERTGQYEQY